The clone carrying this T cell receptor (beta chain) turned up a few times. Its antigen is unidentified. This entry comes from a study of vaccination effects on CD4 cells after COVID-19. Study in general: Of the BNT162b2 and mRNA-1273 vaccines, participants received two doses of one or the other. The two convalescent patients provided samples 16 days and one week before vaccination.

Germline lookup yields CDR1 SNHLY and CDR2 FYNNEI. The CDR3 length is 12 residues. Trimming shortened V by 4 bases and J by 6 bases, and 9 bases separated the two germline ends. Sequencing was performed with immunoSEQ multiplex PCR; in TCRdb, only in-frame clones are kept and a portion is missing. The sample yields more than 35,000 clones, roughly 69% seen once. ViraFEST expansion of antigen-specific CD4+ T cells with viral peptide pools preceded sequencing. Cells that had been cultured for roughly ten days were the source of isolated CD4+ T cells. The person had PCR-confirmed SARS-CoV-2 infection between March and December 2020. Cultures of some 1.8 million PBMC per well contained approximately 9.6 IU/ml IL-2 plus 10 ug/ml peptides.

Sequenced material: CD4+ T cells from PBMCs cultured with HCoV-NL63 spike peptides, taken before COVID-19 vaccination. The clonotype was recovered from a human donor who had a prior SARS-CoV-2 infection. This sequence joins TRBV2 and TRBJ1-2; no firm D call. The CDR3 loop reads CASSAMLDGYTF. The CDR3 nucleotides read TGTGCCAGCAGTGCCATGCTCGATGGCTACACCTTC.